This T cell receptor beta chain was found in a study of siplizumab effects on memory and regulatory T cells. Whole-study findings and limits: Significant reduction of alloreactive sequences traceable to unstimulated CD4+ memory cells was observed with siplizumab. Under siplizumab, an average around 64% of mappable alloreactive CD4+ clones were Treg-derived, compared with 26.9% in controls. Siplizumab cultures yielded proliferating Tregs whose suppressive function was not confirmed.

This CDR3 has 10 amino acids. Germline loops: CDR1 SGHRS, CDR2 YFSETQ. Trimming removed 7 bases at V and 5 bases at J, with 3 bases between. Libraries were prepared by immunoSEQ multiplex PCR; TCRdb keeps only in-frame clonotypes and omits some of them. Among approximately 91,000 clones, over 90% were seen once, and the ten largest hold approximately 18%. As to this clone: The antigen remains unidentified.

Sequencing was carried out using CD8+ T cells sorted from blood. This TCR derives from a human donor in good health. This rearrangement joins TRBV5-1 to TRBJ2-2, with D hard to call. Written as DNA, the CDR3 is TGCGCCAGCGGAACCGGGGAGCTGTTTTTT. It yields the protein CASGTGELFF. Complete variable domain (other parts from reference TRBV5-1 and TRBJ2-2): KAGVTQTPRYLIKTRGQQVTLSCSPISGHRSVSWYQQTPGQGLQFLFEYFSETQRNKGNFPGRFSGRQFSNSRSEMNVSTLELGDSALYLCASGTGELFFGEGSRLTVL.